The next 22 T cell receptor beta chains were all read from a single sample in a study of T-cell memory formation after mild COVID-19. In TCRdb, the 5' RACE reads were re-called with MiXCR into one record per CDR3 protein. This sample has more than 300,000 distinct CDR3 sequences, with roughly 15% found just once. The sequenced sample consisted of PBMCs or a T cell subset sorted from them (not recorded which). The receptor set was obtained from a man between 18 and 29 years old who had mild COVID-19 (a few samples of this study predate the infection). Cell type and time point are not known.

This clonotype appeared a few times. The chain combines TRBV7-2 with TRBJ2-1; 9 bases line up with TRBD1. CDR1 and CDR2 (germline): SGHTA, FQGNSA. CDR3 length: 15 amino acids. The V gene end was trimmed by 5 bases and the J gene end by 0 bases; junction bases not matched to a gene: 2. The CDR3 nucleotides read TGTGCCAGCAGCCGACAGGGGGACTCCTACAATGAGCAGTTCTTC. Protein sequence: CASSRQGDSYNEQFF.

This clonotype showed up many times. This rearrangement joins TRBV2 to TRBJ2-2; 10 positions match TRBD2. The CDR3 extends over 15 amino acids. Germline CDR1 reads SNHLY; CDR2 reads FYNNEI. The V gene end was trimmed by 8 bases and the J gene end by 3 bases; junction bases not matched to a gene: 6. The CDR3 sequence: CASRGTSAYTGELFF. The CDR3 coding sequence is TGTGCCAGCCGCGGGACTAGCGCTTACACCGGGGAGCTGTTTTTT.

This clonotype showed up just a few times. V is TRBV5-1 and J is TRBJ2-1; D possibly corresponds to TRBD2 (6 bases). The V and J ends lost 3 bases and 8 bases respectively, with 12 bases between them. Germline V CDR1 and CDR2: SGHRS, YFSETQ. The CDR3 totals 13 residues. The CDR3 DNA sequence: TGCGCCAGCAGCTCGGGGCCGGGGGATGAGCAGTTCTTC. Translation gives CASSSGPGDEQFF.

There are a few counts of this clonotype. This sequence joins TRBV5-4 and TRBJ2-3; 9 bases align to TRBD2. Germline CDR1 reads SGHNT; CDR2 reads YYREEE (reference sequence). V lost 0 bases to trimming and J lost 2 bases; unmatched junction nucleotides: 1. The CDR3 covers 15 residues. CDR3 nucleotides: TGTGCCAGCAGCTTGGGCGGGGGGGTCACAGATACGCAGTATTTT. Translation gives CASSLGGGVTDTQYF.

This clonotype was seen a handful of times. The chain has TRBV6-2 or TRBV6-3 and TRBJ2-4, with D hard to call. The CDR3 loop spans 13 amino acids. Germline V lookup: CDR1 MNHEY, CDR2 SVGEGT. V lost 0 bases and J lost 8, with 8 bases in between. The CDR3 spells CASSYSRVDIQYF. Written as DNA, the CDR3 is TGTGCCAGCAGTTACTCGAGAGTGGACATTCAGTACTTC.

The chain employs TRBV18 and TRBJ1-4; D unresolved. The length of the CDR3 is 13 residues. Germline lookup yields CDR1 KGHSH and CDR2 LQKENI. The V and J ends lost 4 bases and 7 bases respectively, with 10 bases between them. The CDR3 protein is CASSREGGEKLFF. In DNA, the CDR3 is TGTGCCAGCTCACGGGAAGGAGGTGAAAAACTGTTTTTT.

There are a few counts of this clonotype. V usage is TRBV12-3 or TRBV12-4 and J usage is TRBJ2-2, with D possibly matching TRBD1 (6 bases). This CDR3 spans 17 amino acids. V lost 4 bases, J lost 4 bases, and 19 bases lay in between. The CDR3: CASSSPRDTSITGELFF. For the CDR3, the DNA is TGTGCCAGCAGTTCCCCCCGGGACACCTCGATCACCGGGGAGCTGTTTTTT.

This clonotype was seen a handful of times. This chain uses TRBV3-1 with TRBJ1-2; a weak D match, TRBD1 (5 bases). Per the germline V gene, CDR1 is LGHDT and CDR2 is YNNKEL (reference sequence). This CDR3 region has 15 residues. V lost 3 bases, J lost 1 base, and 12 bases lay in between. The CDR3 nucleotides read TGTGCCAGCAGCCATTTTCCGGGGGGTAACTATGGCTACACCTTC. As protein: CASSHFPGGNYGYTF.

This chain links TRBV11-2 with TRBJ2-1, with D unclear. Germline assignment: CDR1 SGHAT and CDR2 FQNNGV. The CDR3 length is 11 residues. Trimming pared 2 bases from V and 9 bases from J, leaving 5 bases between. The chain's CDR3 is CASSLRAEQFF. The CDR3 bases are TGTGCCAGCAGCTTAAGGGCTGAGCAGTTCTTC.

The chain recombines TRBV20-1 with TRBJ2-5; TRBD1 might be the D (5 bases). Germline V gene data show CDR1 as DFQATT and CDR2 as SNEGSKA (reference sequence). The CDR3 spans 12 residues. V was trimmed by 5 bases and J by 4 bases, leaving 11 bases between them. CDR3 nucleotide sequence: TGCAGTGCTCTAGGCCAGGGAGAGACCCAGTACTTC. It codes for CSALGQGETQYF.

Regarding this clonotype: The junction and the germline gene differ at one end; a read error may be behind it. The chain joins TRBV5-1 to TRBJ1-2; D is unclear. Germline V gives CDR1 SGHRS, CDR2 YFSETQ. This CDR3 region has 14 residues. The CDR3 sequence: CASSLGRVRYVYTF. The CDR3, as DNA: TGCGCCAGCAGCTTGGGGCGGGTTCGGTATGTCTACACCTTC.

This clonotype was found a few times. The chain employs TRBV11-2 and TRBJ2-3; TRBD2 might be the D (7 bases). Trimming stripped 5 bases from V and 4 bases from J, with 16 bases between. Germline V lookup: CDR1 SGHAT, CDR2 FQNNGV. CDR3 length equals 15 residues. CDR3 sequence reads: CASSPLGGASDTQYF. The DNA of the CDR3 is TGTGCCAGCAGCCCGCTGGGGGGGGCCTCAGATACGCAGTATTTT.

This chain joins TRBV3-1 and TRBJ2-1, with D unresolved. In germline, CDR1 is LGHDT, CDR2 YNNKEL (reference sequence). The CDR3 is 12 amino acids. V gave up 3 bases and J gave up 8 bases, with 8 bases separating them. CDR3 DNA sequence: TGTGCCAGCAGCCACCTTGCCTATGAGCAGTTCTTC. Its protein is CASSHLAYEQFF.

The chain joins TRBV10-3 to TRBJ2-7, with unresolved D. V lost 6 bases and J 2 bases, leaving 11 bases between the germline ends. CDR1 and CDR2 (germline): ENHRY, SYGVKD. The CDR3 has 13 residues. This CDR3 reads CAIRYDNPYEQYF. The CDR3 DNA reads as TGTGCCATCAGATACGACAATCCCTACGAGCAGTACTTC.

The sample holds one count of this clonotype. This chain connects TRBV11-2 to TRBJ1-2; the match to TRBD1 covers 10 bases. Per germline, CDR1 SGHAT and CDR2 FQNNGV. V shed 5 bases, J shed 5 bases, and the junction held 8 bases outside the gene matches. CDR3 size: 15 residues. CDR3 nucleotides: TGTGCCAGCAGCACTTCGACAGGGGGCTTTTATGGCTACACCTTC. It yields the protein CASSTSTGGFYGYTF. Drawing the rest from reference TRBV11-2 and TRBJ1-2, the complete variable domain is EAGVAQSPRYKIIEKRQSVAFWCNPISGHATLYWYQQILGQGPKLLIQFQNNGVVDDSQLPKDRFSAERLKGVDSTLKIQPAKLEDSAVYLCASSTSTGGFYGYTFGSGTRLTVV.

This clonotype was counted a few times. The V call is TRBV4-3, the J call TRBJ1-5; D is unresolved. Deletions cut 0 bases from V and 3 bases from J, with 9 bases between. The CDR3 sequence is 15 residues long. Germline values: CDR1 LGHNA, CDR2 YSLEER. The CDR3 protein is CASSQDPTINQPQHF. In DNA, the CDR3 is TGCGCCAGCAGCCAAGATCCCACGATCAATCAGCCCCAGCATTTT.

V usage is TRBV6-6 and J usage is TRBJ2-7, with 9 bases identical to TRBD1. Germline CDR1 MNHNY, CDR2 SVGAGI (reference sequence). The CDR3 has 13 residues. V was pared by 5 bases and J by 5 bases, with 4 bases of the junction left unmatched. The CDR3 DNA follows: TGTGCCAGCAGTGGGACAGGGAGCAACGAGCAGTACGTC. As protein: CASSGTGSNEQYV.

A remark on this clonotype: A junction end diverges from the germline sequence, so it may reflect a read error. The V and J genes are TRBV18 and TRBJ2-7, with 9 positions matching TRBD1. The V gene's germline CDR1 is KGHSH and CDR2 LQKENI. The CDR3 consists of 16 residues. The CDR3 loop reads CASLPQGAQSSYEQYF. CDR3 nucleotide sequence: TGTGCCAGCTTACCACAGGGGGCCCAGAGCTCCTACGAGCAGTACTTC. The full variable domain, rest sourced from reference TRBV18 and TRBJ2-7, is NAGVMQNPRHLVRRRGQEARLRCSPMKGHSHVYWYRQLPEEGLKFMVYLQKENIIDESGMPKERFSAEFPKEGPSILRIQQVVRGDSAAYFCASLPQGAQSSYEQYFGPGTRLTVT.

This chain connects TRBV2 to TRBJ1-1, with D possibly TRBD1 on 6 matching bases. This CDR3 contains 15 residues. Trimming removed 1 base from V and 5 bases from J, with 14 bases in between. Germline assignment: CDR1 SNHLY and CDR2 FYNNEI. CDR3 in DNA: TGTGCCAGCAGTGAAGGCACAGGGTTAGGGACTGAAGCTTTCTTT. The encoded protein is CASSEGTGLGTEAFF.

This clonotype was recorded a few times. The chain recombines TRBV18 with TRBJ2-1; 7 bases agree with TRBD1. Germline V gives CDR1 KGHSH, CDR2 LQKENI. The CDR3 runs to 12 residues. V trimming: 5 bases; J trimming: 15 bases; junction bases outside the gene matches: 10. CDR3 amino acids: CASSSTGTAVFF. As DNA, the CDR3 is TGTGCCAGCTCATCAACCGGGACAGCAGTGTTCTTC.

This rearrangement joins TRBV27 to TRBJ2-1; 9 nucleotides match TRBD1. Germline trimming cut 8 bases from V and 2 bases from J; bases unmatched to any gene: 4. The CDR3 extends over 14 amino acids. The V gene's germline CDR1 is MNHEY and CDR2 SMNVEV (reference sequence). The CDR3, as DNA: TGTGCCAGCGGTCGGACAGGGGCCTACAATGAGCAGTTCTTC. Translating gives CASGRTGAYNEQFF.

This clonotype was counted only a few times. The chain has TRBV19 and TRBJ1-2; TRBD1 might be the D (5 bases). V was trimmed by 10 bases and J by 8 bases, leaving 17 bases between them. The CDR3 extends over 12 amino acids. Germline V CDR1 and CDR2: LNHDA, SQIVND (reference sequence). CDR3 protein: CATTWGLRGYTF. The CDR3 bases are TGTGCCACCACGTGGGGACTCCGAGGCTACACCTTC.